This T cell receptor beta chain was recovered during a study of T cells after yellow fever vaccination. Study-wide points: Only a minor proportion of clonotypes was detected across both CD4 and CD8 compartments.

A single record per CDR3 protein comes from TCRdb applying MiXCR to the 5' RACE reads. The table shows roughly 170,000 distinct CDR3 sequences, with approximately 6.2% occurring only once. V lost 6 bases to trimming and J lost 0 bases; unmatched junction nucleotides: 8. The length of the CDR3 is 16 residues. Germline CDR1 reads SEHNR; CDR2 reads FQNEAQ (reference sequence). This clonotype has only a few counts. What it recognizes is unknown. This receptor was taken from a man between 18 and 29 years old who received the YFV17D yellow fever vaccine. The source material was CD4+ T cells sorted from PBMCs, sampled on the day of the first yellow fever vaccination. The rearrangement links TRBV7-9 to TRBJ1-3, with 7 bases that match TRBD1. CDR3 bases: TGTGCCAGCAGTGTGGGACAGCCTCGCTCTGGAAACACCATATATTTT. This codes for CASSVGQPRSGNTIYF.